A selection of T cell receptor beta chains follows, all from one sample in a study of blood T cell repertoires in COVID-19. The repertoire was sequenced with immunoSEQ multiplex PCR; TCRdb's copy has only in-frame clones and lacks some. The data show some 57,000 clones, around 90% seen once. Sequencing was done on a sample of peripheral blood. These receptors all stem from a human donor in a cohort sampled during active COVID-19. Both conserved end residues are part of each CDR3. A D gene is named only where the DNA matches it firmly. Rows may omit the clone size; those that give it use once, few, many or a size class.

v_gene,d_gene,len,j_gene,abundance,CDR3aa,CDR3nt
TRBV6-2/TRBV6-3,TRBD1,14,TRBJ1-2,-,CASSYDRGDYGYTF,TGTGCCAGCAGTTACGACAGGGGCGACTATGGCTACACCTTC
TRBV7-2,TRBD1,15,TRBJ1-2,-,CASSSAGQGLYGYTF,TGTGCCAGCAGCTCCGCTGGACAGGGCCTCTATGGCTACACCTTC
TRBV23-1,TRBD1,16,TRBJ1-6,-,CASSDPGTAYNSPLHF,TGCGCCAGCAGCGACCCAGGGACAGCTTATAATTCACCCCTCCACTTT
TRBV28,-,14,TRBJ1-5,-,CASSLRQGVQPQHF,TGTGCCAGCAGTTTACGCCAGGGTGTTCAGCCCCAGCATTTT
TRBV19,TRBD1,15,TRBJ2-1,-,CASNAGTGMWNEQFF,TGTGCCAGTAACGCTGGGACAGGGATGTGGAATGAGCAGTTCTTC
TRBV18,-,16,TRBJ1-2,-,CASSPLTQTTSYGYTF,TGTGCCAGCTCACCACTGACACAGACCACATCCTATGGCTACACCTTC
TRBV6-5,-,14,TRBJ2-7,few,CASSYDSSVGEQYF,TGTGCCAGCAGTTACGATAGCTCGGTTGGCGAGCAGTACTTC
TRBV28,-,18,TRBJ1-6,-,CASRASVGGATYNSPLHF,TGTGCCAGCAGGGCCTCCGTTGGGGGCGCGACCTATAATTCACCCCTCCACTTT
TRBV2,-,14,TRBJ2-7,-,CASRDLGGIYEQYF,TGTGCCAGCAGGGACCTAGGCGGGATCTACGAGCAGTACTTC
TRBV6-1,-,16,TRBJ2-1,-,CASSEEGVKTRYEQFF,TGTGCCAGCAGTGAAGAGGGGGTAAAAACTCGGTATGAGCAGTTCTTC
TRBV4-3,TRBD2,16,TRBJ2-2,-,CASSQGTSVGTGELFF,TGCGCCAGCAGCCAGGGGACTAGCGTCGGCACCGGGGAGCTGTTTTTT
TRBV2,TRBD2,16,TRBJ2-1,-,CASSGGSSGGKNEQFF,TGTGCCAGCAGTGGGGGTAGTAGCGGGGGCAAGAATGAGCAGTTCTTC
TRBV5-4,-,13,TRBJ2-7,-,CASSFERRREQYF,TGTGCCAGCAGCTTTGAGAGGCGGCGCGAGCAGTACTTC
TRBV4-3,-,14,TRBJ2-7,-,CASSQESGPYEQYF,TGCGCCAGCAGCCAAGAAAGCGGGCCCTACGAGCAGTACTTC
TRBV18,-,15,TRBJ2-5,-,CASRGGSGDAGTQYF,TGTGCCAGCCGCGGAGGTAGCGGCGATGCTGGGACCCAGTACTTC
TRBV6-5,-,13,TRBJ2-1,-,CASSYDTINEQFF,TGTGCCAGCAGTTACGATACTATTAATGAGCAGTTCTTC
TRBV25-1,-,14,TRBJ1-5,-,CASSLGGINQPQHF,TGTGCCAGCAGTTTGGGGGGAATCAATCAGCCCCAGCATTTT
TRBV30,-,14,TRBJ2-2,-,CAWSVEGNGGELFF,TGTGCCTGGAGTGTAGAGGGAAATGGCGGGGAGCTGTTTTTT
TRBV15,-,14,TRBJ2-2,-,CATSRDRGPGELFF,TGTGCCACCAGCAGAGATAGAGGGCCCGGGGAGCTGTTTTTT
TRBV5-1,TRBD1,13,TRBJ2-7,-,CASSLRTGYEQYF,TGCGCCAGCAGCTTGAGGACAGGGTACGAGCAGTACTTC
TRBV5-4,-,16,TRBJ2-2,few,CASSLGVARVAGELFF,TGTGCCAGCAGCTTGGGGGTGGCGCGGGTCGCGGGGGAGCTGTTTTTT
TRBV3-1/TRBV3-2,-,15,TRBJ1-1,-,CASSQALRANTEAFF,TGTGCCAGCAGCCAAGCTTTGCGGGCGAACACTGAAGCTTTCTTT
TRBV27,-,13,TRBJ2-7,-,CASSFGGTYEQYF,TGTGCCAGCAGTTTCGGGGGAACCTACGAGCAGTACTTC
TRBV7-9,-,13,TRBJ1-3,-,CASSLGAGNTIYF,TGTGCCAGCAGTTTAGGAGCTGGAAACACCATATATTTT
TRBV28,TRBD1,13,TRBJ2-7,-,CASSRDRAYEQYF,TGTGCCAGCAGCAGGGACAGGGCGTACGAGCAGTACTTC
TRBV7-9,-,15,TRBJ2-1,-,CASSSLRAGYNEQFF,TGTGCCAGCAGCTCCCTTAGAGCGGGCTACAATGAGCAGTTCTTC
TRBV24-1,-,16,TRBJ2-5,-,CATSDPPSGVQETQYF,TGTGCCACCAGTGATCCCCCGTCGGGGGTCCAAGAGACCCAGTACTTC
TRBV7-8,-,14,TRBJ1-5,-,CASRESGGNQPQHF,TGTGCCAGCAGGGAGTCTGGCGGCAATCAGCCCCAGCATTTT
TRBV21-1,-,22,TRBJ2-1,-,CASSSRDRPQRRLAGAYNEQFF,TGTGCCAGCAGCAGCCGGGACAGGCCGCAACGCAGACTAGCGGGAGCTTACAATGAGCAGTTCTTC
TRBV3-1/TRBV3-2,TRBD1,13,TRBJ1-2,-,CASRYAGTGVYTF,TGTGCCAGCAGGTATGCCGGGACAGGGGTCTACACCTTC
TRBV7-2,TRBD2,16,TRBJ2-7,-,CASSLGGAGGAYEQYF,TGTGCCAGCAGCTTAGGAGGGGCGGGGGGCGCCTACGAGCAGTACTTC
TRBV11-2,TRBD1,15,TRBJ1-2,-,CASTTGTGGNYGYTF,TGTGCCAGCACCACGGGGACAGGGGGAAACTATGGCTACACCTTC
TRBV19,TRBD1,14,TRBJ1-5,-,CASSKQGGNQPQHF,TGTGCCAGTAGTAAACAGGGGGGCAATCAGCCCCAGCATTTT
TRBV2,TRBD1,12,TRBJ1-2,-,CASRGTDDGYTF,TGTGCCAGCAGGGGGACAGACGATGGCTACACCTTC
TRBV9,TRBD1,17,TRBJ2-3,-,CASSPNHGTGMTDTQYF,TGTGCCAGCAGCCCTAATCACGGGACAGGGATGACAGATACGCAGTATTTT
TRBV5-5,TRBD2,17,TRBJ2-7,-,CASSLGGGSPLSYEQYF,TGTGCCAGCAGCTTGGGGGGGGGATCCCCACTCTCCTACGAGCAGTACTTC
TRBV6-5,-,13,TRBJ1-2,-,CASSYSGAQGYTF,TGTGCCAGCAGTTACTCAGGGGCTCAAGGCTACACCTTC